What follows is one TCR beta chain and its context. Its antigen is not known. This CDR3 spans 16 amino acids. Germline-derived CDR1 and CDR2 are MDHEN and SYDVKM. V lost 1 base, J lost 4 bases, and 16 bases lay in between. These data originate in a study of graft-versus-host responses after intestinal transplantation. Some clones are missing from TCRdb's copy, which holds only in-frame ones; the method was immunoSEQ multiplex PCR. The table lists 50,000 to 75,000 clones, 85% to 95% of them singletons. The sample was unstimulated CD8+ T cells sorted from spleen or lymph node cells, taken before transplant. This chain joins TRBV28 and TRBJ2-5; tentative D call: TRBD1 (7 bases). This sequence originates from a human donor who was the organ donor for an intestinal transplant. The DNA of the CDR3 is TGTGCCAGCAGTTTATTGGGGGGCAGGGACAGAGAGACCCAGTACTTC. Amino acids: CASSLLGGRDRETQYF.